Listed here are 29 T cell receptor beta chains from one sample, sequenced in a study of post-analysis software for immune sequencing data. Findings and caveats of the study: Among 5 or 6 TRBV segments more frequent in patients than controls were TRBV5-6, TRBV5-1 and TRBV20-1.

cDNA libraries for TCR beta contained unique molecular identifiers. Via MiXCR, TCRdb re-called the PCR reads, giving one row per CDR3 protein. The repertoire consists of 450,000 to 650,000 distinct CDR3 sequences, with roughly 47% occurring once and the leading ten covering 1.5% to 2%. Their cognate antigens are unknown. Sequences were obtained from blood. These TCRs come from a girl between 10 and 17 years old with multiple sclerosis.

The rearrangement joins TRBV20-1 to TRBJ2-3, with D maybe TRBD2 (5 bases). V was pared by 0 bases and J by 0 bases, with 10 bases between. CDR1 and CDR2 from the germline V gene are DFQATT and SNEGSKA (reference sequence). This CDR3 has 15 amino acids. In DNA, the CDR3 is TGCAGTGCTAGAGACGAGCGGCTGAGCACAGATACGCAGTATTTT. Protein product: CSARDERLSTDTQYF.

This clonotype was counted only a few times. This chain connects TRBV6-5 to TRBJ2-5, with a possible D match to TRBD2 (6 bases). The length of the CDR3 is 15 residues. The V end lost 6 bases, the J end lost 2 bases, and 16 bases lay between the germline ends. Germline assignment: CDR1 MNHEY and CDR2 SVGAGI. CDR3: CASSGWGESQETQYF. The CDR3 DNA follows: TGTGCCAGCAGCGGCTGGGGGGAATCACAAGAGACCCAGTACTTC.

This clonotype was counted a few times. The rearrangement joins TRBV12-3 or TRBV12-4 to TRBJ2-1; 14 nucleotides match TRBD2. CDR3 length equals 15 residues. V was clipped by 3 bases and J by 6 bases; unmatched bases: 1. The CDR3 sequence is CASSLTSGRANEQFF. In DNA, the CDR3 is TGTGCCAGCAGTTTGACTAGCGGGAGGGCCAATGAGCAGTTCTTC.

The CDR3 DNA reads as TGCGCCAGCAGCTTAACCGGGACTAGCGGAAGCTCCTACAATGAGCAGTTCTTC. Translated, it gives CASSLTGTSGSSYNEQFF. The gene calls are TRBV5-1 and TRBJ2-1; 11 positions agree with TRBD2. V lost 2 bases, J lost 0 bases, and 7 bases stayed unmatched. Per germline, CDR1 SGHRS and CDR2 YFSETQ. The CDR3 runs to 18 residues.

The chain uses TRBV5-1 and TRBJ2-1; 8 nucleotides line up with TRBD2. CDR3 length: 15 residues. The germline CDR1 and CDR2 sequences are SGHRS and YFSETQ. The junction had 12 bases not matched to a gene; V was cut back by 4 bases and J by 9 bases. The CDR3 bases are TGCGCCAGCAGCCCCTGGACTAGCCCCAGGGGTGAGCAGTTCTTC. It is translated as CASSPWTSPRGEQFF.

CDR3: CATSDYPGARETQYF. The CDR3 nucleotides are TGTGCCACCAGTGATTATCCGGGAGCGCGAGAGACCCAGTACTTC. The chain has TRBV24-1 and TRBJ2-5; the D gene is possibly TRBD2 (6 bases). The CDR3 totals 15 residues. Trimming removed 2 bases from V and 4 bases from J, with 13 bases in between. Germline-derived CDR1 and CDR2 are KGHDR and SFDVKD.

The CDR3 sequence: CASSLFPGTGTYEQYF. The CDR3 DNA is TGTGCCAGCAGTTTATTCCCCGGGACAGGGACCTACGAGCAGTACTTC. This chain uses TRBV28 with TRBJ2-7, with 9 bases lining up with TRBD1. Germline assignment: CDR1 MDHEN and CDR2 SYDVKM. V trimming: 1 base; J trimming: 2 bases; junction bases outside the gene matches: 6. This CDR3 has 16 amino acids.

The V gene is TRBV6-1, the J gene TRBJ2-1; 10 nucleotides line up with TRBD2. Germline lookup yields CDR1 MNHNS and CDR2 SASEGT. The CDR3 length is 17 residues. J lost 1 base, V lost 6 bases, and 9 bases had no gene match. CDR3 DNA: TGTGCCAGCAGCCGAAGCATGGGACTAGCGTCCTACAATGAGCAGTTCTTC. Its translation: CASSRSMGLASYNEQFF.

This sequence joins TRBV2 and TRBJ1-4; 10 bases match TRBD1. This CDR3 region has 15 residues. Per germline, CDR1 SNHLY and CDR2 FYNNEI. V shed 4 bases, J shed 2 bases, and the junction held 1 base outside the gene matches. The CDR3: CASSGDRGTNEKLFF. The CDR3 DNA is TGTGCCAGCAGTGGGGACAGGGGCACTAATGAAAAACTGTTTTTT.

The chain combines TRBV11-3 with TRBJ1-1, with D perhaps matching TRBD1 (6 bases). V was trimmed by 5 bases and J by 3 bases, leaving 19 bases between them. The germline V gene has CDR1 SGHNT and CDR2 YENEEA. This CDR3 spans 16 amino acids. The CDR3 DNA sequence: TGTGCCAGCAGCCCCTGGGGAGACGGGGGCCACACTGAAGCTTTCTTT. Translated, it gives CASSPWGDGGHTEAFF. Together with reference TRBV11-3 and TRBJ1-1, the CDR3 gives the full variable domain: EAGVVQSPRYKIIEKKQPVAFWCNPISGHNTLYWYLQNLGQGPELLIRYENEEAVDDSQLPKDRFSAERLKGVDSTLKIQPAELGDSAVYLCASSPWGDGGHTEAFFGQGTRLTVV.

This clonotype was detected only a few times. This chain uses TRBV4-1 with TRBJ2-1; TRBD2 matches at 7 bases. CDR1 and CDR2 (germline): MGHRA, YSYEKL. CDR3 size: 16 residues. Trimming removed 1 base from V and 5 bases from J; junction bases left unmatched: 8. The CDR3: CASSQGFLADDNEQFF. In DNA form, the CDR3 reads TGCGCCAGCAGCCAAGGCTTCCTAGCGGACGACAATGAGCAGTTCTTC.

The chain links TRBV11-2 to TRBJ2-7; 10 positions match TRBD2. The closer fit of TRBJ2-5 to the DNA end suggests the J call may be wrong. This CDR3 comprises 16 residues. Germline assignment: CDR1 SGHAT and CDR2 FQNNGV. CDR3 loop: CASSPRTSGARETQYF. The CDR3 bases are TGTGCCAGCAGCCCCCGGACTAGCGGAGCTAGAGAGACCCAGTACTTC.

V gene TRBV6-5 combines with J gene TRBJ1-2; no firm D call. Trimming shortened V by 9 bases and J by 5 bases, and 16 bases separated the two germline ends. The CDR3 runs 13 residues. Germline CDR1 and CDR2: MNHEY and SVGAGI. The DNA for the CDR3 is TGTGCCAGTAGTAACCCGGCGGATTATGGCTACACCTTC. Translating it yields CASSNPADYGYTF.

This chain joins TRBV7-9 and TRBJ2-3; no reliable D call. Germline CDR1 is SEHNR and CDR2 is FQNEAQ (reference sequence). The CDR3 covers 17 residues. V was cut by 6 bases and J by 2 bases, with 21 bases left in between. The CDR3 DNA is TGTGCCAGCAGGCCTCGGTGGGTTGCAGCGAACACAGATACGCAGTATTTT. It codes for CASRPRWVAANTDTQYF. The variable domain in full, completed from reference TRBV7-9 and TRBJ2-3, reads DTGVSQNPRHKITKRGQNVTFRCDPISEHNRLYWYRQTLGQGPEFLTYFQNEAQLEKSRLLSDRFSAERPKGSFSTLEIQRTEQGDSAMYLCASRPRWVAANTDTQYFGPGTRLTVL.

The rearrangement links TRBV12-3 or TRBV12-4 to TRBJ2-1; D is uncertain. The CDR3 sequence is 16 residues long. Trimming took off 3 bases at V and 0 bases at J, with 12 bases between the two ends. CDR3 in DNA: TGTGCCAGCAGTTTCCGTCAACTGCTCTCCTACAATGAGCAGTTCTTC. Residues: CASSFRQLLSYNEQFF.

This sequence joins TRBV10-3 and TRBJ2-3; perhaps TRBD2 as D (5 bases). V shed 4 bases and J shed 4 bases, with 24 bases lying between them. In germline, CDR1 is ENHRY, CDR2 SYGVKD. This CDR3 has 18 residues. The CDR3 spells CAISGFSVLRISADTQYF. CDR3 bases: TGTGCCATCAGTGGTTTTTCTGTGCTCCGAATTAGCGCAGATACGCAGTATTTT.

The sample holds a few counts of this clonotype. This chain connects TRBV4-1 to TRBJ2-1; 12 positions agree with TRBD2. V was clipped by 6 bases and J by 0 bases; unmatched bases: 9. The CDR3 has 18 residues. Germline V gene sequence: CDR1 MGHRA, CDR2 YSYEKL. The CDR3 DNA follows: TGCGCCAGCAGTCGTGCTAGCGGGGGGGGTATCTCCTACAATGAGCAGTTCTTC. This codes for CASSRASGGGISYNEQFF.

The gene calls are TRBV9 and TRBJ2-5; no firm D call. With 2 bases removed from V and 9 bases from J, the gap between germline ends came to 17 bases. Germline V gene lookup returns CDR1 SGDLS and CDR2 YYNGEE. The CDR3 length is 14 residues. CDR3 nucleotide sequence: TGTGCCAGCAGCGTCCAGAACCTCGAAGGACCCCAGTACTTC. This sequence encodes CASSVQNLEGPQYF.

This clonotype was detected a few times. This chain links TRBV6-5 with TRBJ1-1; 11 bases map to TRBD1. Germline V lookup: CDR1 MNHEY, CDR2 SVGAGI. This CDR3 region has 15 residues. V lost 7 bases and J lost 4; bases outside the gene matches: 8. In nucleotides, the CDR3 is TGTGCCAGCATCGGACAGGGGGCGAGGGTCACTGAAGCTTTCTTT. It encodes CASIGQGARVTEAFF.

V usage is TRBV5-1 and J usage is TRBJ1-2; D unclear. Germline V gives CDR1 SGHRS, CDR2 YFSETQ. The CDR3 spans 16 residues. The germline V and J ends were trimmed by 4 bases and 4 bases, with 20 bases remaining between them. DNA of the CDR3: TGCGCCAGCAGCCAAACCGCCCCGGTGAATTTCTATGGCTACACCTTC. Its protein is CASSQTAPVNFYGYTF.

The chain recombines TRBV19 with TRBJ1-5; tentative D call: TRBD1 (5 bases). V gave up 10 bases and J gave up 5 bases, with 18 bases separating them. Germline assignment: CDR1 LNHDA and CDR2 SQIVND (reference sequence). The CDR3 contains 14 residues. This chain's CDR3 is CATAGGVSDQPQHF. The CDR3 DNA follows: TGTGCCACCGCGGGGGGGGTTTCGGATCAGCCCCAGCATTTT.

The chain recombines TRBV20-1 with TRBJ1-1; weak D call: TRBD1 (5 bases). The V end lost 3 bases, the J end lost 1 base, and 12 bases lay between the germline ends. CDR3 length equals 14 residues. Germline lookup yields CDR1 DFQATT and CDR2 SNEGSKA (reference sequence). This CDR3 reads CSASRGPRNTEAFF. The CDR3 DNA follows: TGCAGTGCTAGTCGGGGACCGAGGAACACTGAAGCTTTCTTT.

The chain combines TRBV7-9 with TRBJ1-4, with 8 bases identical to TRBD1. This CDR3 comprises 15 residues. The V gene's germline CDR1 is SEHNR and CDR2 FQNEAQ (reference sequence). J lost 6 bases, V lost 1 base, and 4 bases had no gene match. The CDR3: CASSLGGTGDEKLFF. Here the CDR3 DNA reads TGTGCCAGCAGCTTAGGTGGGACAGGCGATGAAAAACTGTTTTTT.

The CDR3 region is CASSSTASYEQYF. CDR3 bases: TGTGCCAGCAGTTCAACGGCGAGCTACGAGCAGTACTTC. The J gene is TRBJ2-7, the V gene TRBV12-3 or TRBV12-4; D gene unclear. The CDR3 is 13 residues long. V dropped 4 bases and J dropped 3 bases, with 10 bases sitting between them.

This clonotype showed up just a few times. The chain has TRBV7-6 and TRBJ2-5; no reliable D call. V gave up 6 bases and J gave up 1 base, with 15 bases separating them. Germline lookup yields CDR1 SGHVS and CDR2 FNYEAQ. The CDR3 has 15 residues. CDR3 in DNA: TGTGCCAGCAGTAGGAACTTGGGTGCCCAAGAGACCCAGTACTTC. Residues: CASSRNLGAQETQYF.

The J gene is TRBJ1-2, the V gene TRBV20-1, with 8 bases identical to TRBD1. CDR1 and CDR2 (germline): DFQATT, SNEGSKA (reference sequence). This CDR3 region has 13 residues. The trim removed 6 bases at V and 5 bases at J, leaving 8 bases unmatched. In nucleotides, the CDR3 is TGCAGTGCGCTGGACAGGGAAGGGTATGGCTACACCTTC. Protein product: CSALDREGYGYTF.

The gene calls are TRBV10-3 and TRBJ2-5; TRBD2 aligns across 15 bases. CDR3 length: 14 amino acids. The V gene end was trimmed by 10 bases and the J gene end by 4 bases; junction bases not matched to a gene: 4. Germline V gene sequence: CDR1 ENHRY, CDR2 SYGVKD. This CDR3 reads CATGLAGGLETQYF. CDR3 DNA: TGTGCCACCGGACTAGCGGGAGGGTTAGAGACCCAGTACTTC.

The table lists this clonotype with a few counts. This chain connects TRBV4-1 to TRBJ2-1; no clear D gene. The CDR3 contains 12 residues. Deletions cut 8 bases from V and 6 bases from J, with 11 bases between. Germline-derived CDR1 and CDR2 are MGHRA and YSYEKL. This chain's CDR3 is CASRAWGNEQFF. CDR3 DNA: TGCGCCAGCCGGGCGTGGGGCAATGAGCAGTTCTTC.

The genes are TRBV7-2 and TRBJ1-2, with 8 bases matching TRBD1. Germline trimming cut 2 bases from V and 2 bases from J; bases unmatched to any gene: 13. The CDR3 runs 18 residues. Germline lookup yields CDR1 SGHTA and CDR2 FQGNSA. CDR3 residues: CASSLTLRPQGANYGYTF. CDR3 DNA sequence: TGTGCCAGCAGCTTAACCCTTAGACCTCAGGGGGCGAACTATGGCTACACCTTC.